Listed below are T cell receptor beta chains from one sample, sequenced in a study of OX40 agonist ivuxolimab in advanced cancers. Only in-frame clones appear in the TCRdb table, and some are missing; sequencing was by immunoSEQ multiplex PCR. The sample contains roughly 100,000 clones, about 84% of which appear only once. Sequenced here: CD4+ or CD8+ T cells sorted from blood, sampled in a trial of the OX40 agonist ivuxolimab. All receptors come from an adult with an advanced solid tumor such as melanoma, head and neck, liver or kidney cancer. CDR3s include the opening cysteine and the closing phenylalanine or tryptophan. Each record gives: J gene, D gene, V gene, clone size, CDR3 protein, CDR3 DNA. A D gene is named only where the DNA matches it firmly. Not all rows give a size; the values are once, few, many and, for expanded clones, a class.

TRBJ1-6	-	TRBV5-4	-	CASSSSRDYNSPLHF	TGTGCCAGCAGCTCGAGCAGGGATTATAATTCACCCCTCCACTTT
TRBJ1-5	-	TRBV19	-	CASGISGDQPQHF	TGTGCCAGTGGAATATCAGGGGATCAGCCCCAGCATTTT
TRBJ2-2	TRBD1	TRBV27	once	CASSRTGRSGSVNTGELFF	TGTGCCAGCAGTCGGACAGGGAGGTCGGGAAGCGTGAACACCGGGGAGCTGTTTTTT
TRBJ1-6	-	TRBV7-2	few	CASSLVVDSPLHF	TGTGCCAGCAGCTTAGTGGTGGATTCACCCCTCCACTTT
TRBJ2-1	-	TRBV11-2	-	CASSLIDEQFF	TGTGCCAGCAGCCTGATCGATGAGCAGTTCTTC
TRBJ1-2	-	TRBV29-1	-	CSVDSGGYTF	TGCAGCGTTGATTCCGGCGGCTACACCTTC
TRBJ1-4	TRBD1	TRBV7-9	-	CASSPGTEGEKLFF	TGTGCCAGCAGCCCCGGGACAGAGGGTGAAAAACTGTTTTTT
TRBJ1-2	TRBD1	TRBV10-3	-	CATSDRGNGYTF	TGTGCCACCTCGGACAGGGGGAATGGCTACACCTTC
TRBJ2-1	TRBD1	TRBV6-4	-	CASSRTGPTDEQFF	TGTGCCAGCAGTCGGACAGGGCCCACGGATGAGCAGTTCTTC
TRBJ2-5	TRBD2	TRBV23-1	-	CASSQTPRGETQYF	TGCGCCAGCAGTCAAACCCCGCGGGGGGAGACCCAGTACTTC
TRBJ2-3	-	TRBV9	-	CASSVAASDTQYF	TGTGCCAGCAGCGTAGCGGCTTCAGATACGCAGTATTTT
TRBJ2-3	-	TRBV5-1	-	CASSLDRHTDTQYF	TGCGCCAGCAGCTTGGACAGACACACAGATACGCAGTATTTT
TRBJ2-3	-	TRBV2	few	CASRGLFADTQYF	TGTGCCAGCAGAGGCCTGTTTGCAGATACGCAGTATTTT
TRBJ2-1	TRBD2	TRBV7-9	-	CASSFLSSGRGDEQFF	TGTGCCAGCAGCTTCCTTTCCAGCGGGAGAGGGGATGAGCAGTTCTTC
TRBJ1-2	TRBD1	TRBV5-4	few	CASSTGTGVDYGYTF	TGTGCCAGCAGCACCGGGACAGGGGTCGACTATGGCTACACCTTC
TRBJ2-3	TRBD1	TRBV6-1	-	CATTDRGSDTQYF	TGTGCCACCACGGACAGGGGTTCAGATACGCAGTATTTT
TRBJ2-7	-	TRBV7-6	-	CASSPSGSYEQYF	TGTGCCAGCAGCCCCTCAGGGTCCTACGAGCAGTACTTC
TRBJ1-3	-	TRBV28	-	CATRIGNTIYF	TGTGCCACGAGAATCGGAAACACCATATATTTT
TRBJ2-2	-	TRBV5-1	-	CASSGRVAGELFF	TGCGCCAGCAGCGGCAGGGTGGCCGGGGAGCTGTTTTTT
TRBJ2-3	-	TRBV7-3	-	CASSSHRGTDTQYF	TGTGCCAGCAGCTCCCACAGGGGCACAGATACGCAGTATTTT
TRBJ2-7	-	TRBV7-8	few	CASSLVGGEGHEQYF	TGTGCCAGCAGCTTAGTAGGCGGAGAGGGCCACGAGCAGTACTTC
TRBJ1-5	-	TRBV6-1	-	CASSEELNQPQHF	TGTGCCAGCAGTGAAGAGCTCAATCAGCCCCAGCATTTT
TRBJ1-5	-	TRBV6-1	-	CASSEARGGNQPQHF	TGTGCCAGCAGTGAAGCGCGAGGGGGCAATCAGCCCCAGCATTTT
TRBJ2-7	TRBD2	TRBV5-1	-	CASSKGTSYEQYF	TGCGCCAGCAGCAAAGGGACTAGCTACGAGCAGTACTTC
TRBJ1-5	-	TRBV6-5	-	CASAGNRVNQPQHF	TGTGCCAGCGCCGGGAACAGGGTCAATCAGCCCCAGCATTTT
TRBJ1-4	-	TRBV7-9	-	CASSLVWPSGEKLFF	TGTGCCAGCAGCTTAGTTTGGCCATCCGGGGAAAAACTGTTTTTT
TRBJ2-3	-	TRBV25-1	-	CASSESTDTQYF	TGTGCCAGCAGTGAATCGACAGATACGCAGTATTTT
TRBJ2-7	-	TRBV6-5	-	CASSYSPDSNYEQYF	TGTGCCAGCAGTTACTCCCCCGACTCAAACTACGAGCAGTACTTC
TRBJ2-7	-	TRBV7-8	-	CASSAGAGGFYEQYF	TGTGCCAGCAGCGCGGGGGCAGGGGGCTTCTACGAGCAGTACTTC
TRBJ2-3	-	TRBV23-1	once	CASSQRGPKADTQYF	TGCGCCAGCAGTCAACGTGGCCCGAAGGCGGATACGCAGTATTTT
TRBJ2-3	-	TRBV11-2	few	CASSLQRFSTDTQYF	TGTGCCAGCAGCTTGCAGCGGTTTAGCACAGATACGCAGTATTTT
TRBJ2-3	-	TRBV5-4	-	CASSDGIIPADTQYF	TGTGCCAGCAGCGATGGGATCATACCCGCAGATACGCAGTATTTT
TRBJ2-5	TRBD1	TRBV5-8	-	CASSFGTGDRETQYF	TGTGCCAGCAGCTTTGGGACAGGTGATCGGGAGACCCAGTACTTC
TRBJ1-1	-	TRBV29-1	few	CSVELKGGTEAFF	TGCAGCGTTGAACTTAAGGGTGGGACTGAAGCTTTCTTT
TRBJ1-4	TRBD1	TRBV27	few	CASSPLDRGGEKLFF	TGTGCCAGCAGTCCCCTCGACAGGGGGGGGGAAAAACTGTTTTTT
TRBJ2-3	TRBD1	TRBV5-1	-	CASNAAGQGITDTQYF	TGCGCCAGCAACGCAGCCGGACAGGGGATCACAGATACGCAGTATTTT
TRBJ2-7	-	TRBV6-1	-	CASSDRARTYEQYF	TGTGCCAGCAGTGACAGGGCACGAACCTACGAGCAGTACTTC
TRBJ2-7	-	TRBV5-4	once	CASSLDRSSYEQYF	TGTGCCAGCAGCTTGGACAGGAGCTCCTACGAGCAGTACTTC
TRBJ1-3	-	TRBV5-1	-	CASSLSTSGNTIYF	TGCGCCAGCAGCTTGTCCACCTCTGGAAACACCATATATTTT
TRBJ2-5	-	TRBV19	-	CASSKTALGGQETQYF	TGTGCCAGTAGTAAGACTGCACTGGGAGGCCAGGAGACCCAGTACTTC
TRBJ2-2	-	TRBV7-8	-	CASSSSGTTTGELFF	TGTGCCAGCAGCTCATCCGGGACCACAACCGGGGAGCTGTTTTTT
TRBJ1-5	-	TRBV19	-	CASSPVLGNQPQHF	TGTGCCAGTAGCCCCGTATTGGGCAATCAGCCCCAGCATTTT
TRBJ2-7	-	TRBV7-8	-	CASSQDSTSYEQYF	TGTGCCAGCAGTCAAGACAGCACCTCCTACGAGCAGTACTTC
TRBJ2-7	-	TRBV27	-	CASSLKGLTYEQYF	TGTGCCAGCAGTTTAAAGGGGTTAACCTACGAGCAGTACTTC